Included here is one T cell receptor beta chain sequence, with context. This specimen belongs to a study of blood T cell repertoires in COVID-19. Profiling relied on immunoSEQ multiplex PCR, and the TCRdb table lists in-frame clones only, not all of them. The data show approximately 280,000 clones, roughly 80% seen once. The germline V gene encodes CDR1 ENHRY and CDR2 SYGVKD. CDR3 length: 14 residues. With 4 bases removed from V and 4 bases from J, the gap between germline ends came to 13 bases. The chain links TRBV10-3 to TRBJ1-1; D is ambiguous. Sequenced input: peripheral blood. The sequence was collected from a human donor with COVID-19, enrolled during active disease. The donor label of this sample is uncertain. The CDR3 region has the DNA TGTGCCATCAGTGCTGAACAGTCAGGCACTGAAGCTTTCTTT. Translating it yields CAISAEQSGTEAFF.